This record covers a single T cell receptor (beta chain). Its antigen remains unidentified. No much larger clone is present one base from it, and per-base qualities are unavailable. For sequencing of the TCRbeta CDR3 region, genomic DNA was extracted from the sorted cells. The immunoSEQ Assay was used for sequencing of TCRbeta CDR3 regions. This immuneACCESS table, as held by TCRdb, lists in-frame sequences with V and J called but not all clones. Of the missing ones, under half trace to an unresolved V gene in checked studies; the others have no known cause. Counted in this sample were approximately 100,000 clones; more than 80% of them appeared once. Jointly, the top ten make up about 5.5% of the sample. This specimen comes from a study of OX40 agonist ivuxolimab in advanced cancers. Context from the whole study: Ivuxolimab, which targeted the costimulatory receptor OX40 (CD134), was an agonistic, fully human IgG2 monoclonal antibody. Intravenous ivuxolimab was administered to patients every 2 weeks at six dose levels: 0.01, 0.1, 0.3, 1.5, 3 and 10 mg/kg. Of the 50 to 55 dose-escalation patients, hepatocellular carcinoma was present in 19, melanoma in about 15, renal cell carcinoma in 9 and head and neck cancer in 9. A male proportion of 75% to 85% and a mean age of around 60 years, ranging from 23 to 79, were recorded for the dose-escalation cohort. Prior anti-PD-1, anti-PD-L1 or anti-CTLA-4 therapy was permitted, and 40% to 50% of dose-escalation patients had received checkpoint inhibitors. Three dose-escalation patients achieved partial responses, one with hepatocellular carcinoma and two with cutaneous melanoma. The point of sequencing TCRbeta in the periphery was to test whether ivuxolimab changed TCR sequence diversity and drove clonal T-cell expansion. The paper describes the monotherapy dose-escalation part (N of about 55 patients) of the phase I trial of ivuxolimab.

The paper as a whole reports these results and caveats: On average, CD8+ T cells showed more expanded clones than CD4+ T cells after ivuxolimab. At doses from 0.1 to 3.0 mg/kg, clonal expansion was seen in both CD4+ and CD8+ blood T cells between baseline and week 6. Which antigens the clonally expanded peripheral T cells were specific for was not determined. Partial responders in the 0.1-3.0 mg/kg groups had among the lowest normalized peripheral clonal expansion, especially among CD8+ T cells. Low levels of normalized T-cell clonal expansion were also seen in some nonresponding patients.

CDR3 length: 14 amino acids, cysteine to phenylalanine. Solely the CDR3 DNA is kept, with 42 bases framed from the first base. CDR1 and CDR2 are read off the germline V gene (reference sequence) as MNHNY and SVGAGI. V is shortened by 7 bases, J by 5 bases, and the region joining them spans 14 bases. Patients with autoimmune disease history or receiving systemic immunosuppression were excluded from the trial. Peripheral blood for TCR sequencing was drawn from every dose cohort at baseline, at cycle 4 day 1 and at cycle 7 day 1. Samples were obtained from an open-label, multicenter, first-in-human phase I dose-escalation trial of ivuxolimab. Adults with locally advanced or metastatic head and neck squamous cell, hepatocellular, melanoma or renal cell carcinoma were enrolled in the trial. Before TCR sequencing, CD4+ T cells and CD8+ T cells from peripheral blood were sorted into separate populations.

This receptor chain uses TRBV6-6 and TRBJ2-2, with TRBD1 as a weak D call on 5 bases. The clonotype was recovered from an adult with an advanced solid tumor such as melanoma, head and neck, liver or kidney cancer. Sequencing used CD4+ or CD8+ T cells sorted from blood, obtained in a trial of the OX40 agonist ivuxolimab. The nucleotide sequence is given as TGTGCCAGCACCCAGGAGAGACAGACCGGGGAGCTGTTTTTT. Translated, this gives CASTQERQTGELFF.